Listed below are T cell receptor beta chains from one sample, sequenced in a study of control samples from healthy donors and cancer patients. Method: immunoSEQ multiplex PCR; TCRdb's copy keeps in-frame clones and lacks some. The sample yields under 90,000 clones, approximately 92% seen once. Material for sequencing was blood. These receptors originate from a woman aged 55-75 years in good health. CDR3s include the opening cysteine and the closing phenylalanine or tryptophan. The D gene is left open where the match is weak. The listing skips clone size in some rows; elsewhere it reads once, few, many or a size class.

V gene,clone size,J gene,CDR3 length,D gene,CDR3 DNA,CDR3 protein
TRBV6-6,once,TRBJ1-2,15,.,TGTGCCAGCAGCCAGGGATCCCCAGCGAACTATGGCTACACCTTC,CASSQGSPANYGYTF
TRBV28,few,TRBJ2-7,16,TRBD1,TGTGCCAGCAGTTTTCAGGCCTGGACAGGGGAATACGAGCAGTACTTC,CASSFQAWTGEYEQYF
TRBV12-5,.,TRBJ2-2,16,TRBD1,TGTGCTAGTGGTCCCCCCGGGACAGGGGTCACCGGGGAGCTGTTTTTT,CASGPPGTGVTGELFF
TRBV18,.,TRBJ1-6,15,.,TGTGCCAGCTCACCATCGGGGGCAGATAATTCACCCCTCCACTTT,CASSPSGADNSPLHF
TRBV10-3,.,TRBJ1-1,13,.,TGTGCCACGGCCCAGTTCGCCCCACTTGAAGCTTTCTTT,CATAQFAPLEAFF
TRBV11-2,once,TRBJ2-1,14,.,TGTGCCAGCAGCTTAGACAGGGGAACAAATGAGCAGTTCTTC,CASSLDRGTNEQFF
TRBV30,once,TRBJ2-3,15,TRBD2,TGTGCCTGGGGGGGACTAGCGGGAGGCACAGATACGCAGTATTTT,CAWGGLAGGTDTQYF
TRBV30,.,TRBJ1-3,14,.,TGTGCCTGGAGACAGGCCGGCTCTGGAAACACCATATATTTT,CAWRQAGSGNTIYF
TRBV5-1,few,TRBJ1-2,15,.,TGCGCCAGCAGCTTGGTGCTGGGGCAGTCCTATGGCTACACCTTC,CASSLVLGQSYGYTF
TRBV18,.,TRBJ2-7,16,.,TGTGCCAGCTCGTCCCGCGGTAGGGGGTTTGAAACCTCCCAGTACTTC,CASSSRGRGFETSQYF
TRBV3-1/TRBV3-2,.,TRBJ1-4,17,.,TGTGCCAGCAGCCAAGCCACCGACAGGTCTACTAATGAAAAACTGTTTTTT,CASSQATDRSTNEKLFF
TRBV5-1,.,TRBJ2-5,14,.,TGCGCCAGCAGTGTAGCCGGGCCCGTCGAGACCCAGTACTTC,CASSVAGPVETQYF
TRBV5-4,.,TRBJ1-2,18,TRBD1,TGTGCCAGCAGCCCGGGACAGGGGGCGAGAGGGACTAGCTATGGCTACACCTTC,CASSPGQGARGTSYGYTF
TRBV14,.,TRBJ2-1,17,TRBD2,TGTGCCAGCAGCCAAGATCTCGCTAGCGGGAGCTACAATGAGCAGTTCTTC,CASSQDLASGSYNEQFF
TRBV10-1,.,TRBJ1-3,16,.,TGCGCCAGCAGTGAAGGCAGGGGCCAAGGTGGAAACACCATATATTTT,CASSEGRGQGGNTIYF
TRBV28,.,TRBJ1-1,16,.,TGTGCCAGTTGGGGCCTCGACGGGGGCGGTAGAACTGAAGCTTTCTTT,CASWGLDGGGRTEAFF
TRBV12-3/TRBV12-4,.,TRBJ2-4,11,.,TGTGCCAGCAGTACAGACAGGATTCAGTACTTC,CASSTDRIQYF
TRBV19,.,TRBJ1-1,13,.,TGTGCCAGTAGTAGGACAGTGAACACTGAAGCTTTCTTT,CASSRTVNTEAFF
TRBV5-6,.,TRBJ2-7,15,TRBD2,TGTGCCAGCAGAATGGGACTAGCCCTCTCGGGTGAGCAGTACTTC,CASRMGLALSGEQYF
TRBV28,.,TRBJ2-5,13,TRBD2,TGTGCCAGCAGTTGGGGCGGGGGAGAGACCCAGTACTTC,CASSWGGGETQYF
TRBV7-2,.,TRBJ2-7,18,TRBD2,TGTGCCAGCAGCTTAAGACCACCGCGGACTAGCGGGGCCTACGAGCAGTACTTC,CASSLRPPRTSGAYEQYF
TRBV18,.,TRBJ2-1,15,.,TGTGCCAGCTCACCTGGGCAGGGGCGTTACAATGAGCAGTTCTTC,CASSPGQGRYNEQFF
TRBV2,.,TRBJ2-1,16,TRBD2,TGTGCCAGCAGTACCGGGACTAGCGGGAGTAGAAATGAGCAGTTCTTC,CASSTGTSGSRNEQFF
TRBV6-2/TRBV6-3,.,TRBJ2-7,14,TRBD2,TGTGCCAGCACCCCTAGCGGGAGGGCGTACGAGCAGTACTTC,CASTPSGRAYEQYF
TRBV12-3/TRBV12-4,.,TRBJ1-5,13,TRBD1,TGTGCCAGCAGGGGACAGAGCAATCAGCCCCAGCATTTT,CASRGQSNQPQHF
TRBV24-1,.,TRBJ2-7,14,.,TGTGCCACCAGTGAAGGTCAGGGGATGGCTAAGATGTACTTC,CATSEGQGMAKMYF
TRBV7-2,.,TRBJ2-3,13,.,TGTGCCAGCAGCCCTGGGGGCACAGATACGCAGTATTTT,CASSPGGTDTQYF
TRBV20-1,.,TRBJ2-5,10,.,TGCAGTGCCAGACAAGAGACCCAGTACTTC,CSARQETQYF
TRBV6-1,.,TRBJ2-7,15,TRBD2,TGTGCCAGCAGTCCTCGGGGGGGGACCTCCTACGAGCAGTACTTC,CASSPRGGTSYEQYF
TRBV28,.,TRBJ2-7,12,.,TGTGCCAGCACAGACCTTTCCTACGAGCAGTACTTC,CASTDLSYEQYF
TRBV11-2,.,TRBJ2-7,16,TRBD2,TGTGCCAGCAGCTTACACGCAGTCGGACTAGCTTACGAGCAGTACTTC,CASSLHAVGLAYEQYF
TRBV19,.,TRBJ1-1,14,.,TGTGCCAGTAGTGACGCGCCCCTGAACACTGAAGCTTTCTTT,CASSDAPLNTEAFF
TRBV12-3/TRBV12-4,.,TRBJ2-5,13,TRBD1,TGTGCCAGCAGTCCGACAGGGGAAGAGACCCAGTACTTC,CASSPTGEETQYF
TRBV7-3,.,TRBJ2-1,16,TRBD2,TGTGCCAGCAGCTCCGTAGCGGGAGGGGGCTACAATGAGCAGTTCTTC,CASSSVAGGGYNEQFF
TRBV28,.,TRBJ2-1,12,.,TGTGCCAGCAGCCGCTATTACAATGAGCAGTTCTTC,CASSRYYNEQFF
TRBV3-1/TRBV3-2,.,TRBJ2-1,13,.,TGTGCCAGCAGTCCCTTCTCCGGCGATGAGCAGTTCTTC,CASSPFSGDEQFF
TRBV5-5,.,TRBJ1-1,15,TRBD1,TGTGCCAGCAGCGTCGCCTGGGACAGGGAAACTGAAGCTTTCTTT,CASSVAWDRETEAFF
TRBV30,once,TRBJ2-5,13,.,TGTGCCTGGAGTGTAGGGCAGCCTGAGACCCAGTACTTC,CAWSVGQPETQYF
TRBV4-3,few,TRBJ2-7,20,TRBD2,TGCGCCAGCAGCCAAGATTTGGCTCGGACTAGCGGGCCTAAAAACTACGAGCAGTACTTC,CASSQDLARTSGPKNYEQYF
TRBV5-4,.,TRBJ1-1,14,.,TGTGCCAGCAGGGCGGGACGGGCCAACACTGAAGCTTTCTTT,CASRAGRANTEAFF
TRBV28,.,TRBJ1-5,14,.,TGTGCCAGCAACAACGGGGGAAGCAATCAGCCCCAGCATTTT,CASNNGGSNQPQHF
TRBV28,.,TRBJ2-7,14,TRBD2,TGTGCCAGCACTGTAGCGGGAGCATCCTACGAGCAGTACTTC,CASTVAGASYEQYF
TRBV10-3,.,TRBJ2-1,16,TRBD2,TGTGCCATCAGAGACTTCACTAGCGGGCGGAACAATGAGCAGTTCTTC,CAIRDFTSGRNNEQFF
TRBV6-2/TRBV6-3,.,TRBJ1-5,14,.,TGTGCCAGCAGTTCCGATCGGATTTATCAGCCCCAGCATTTT,CASSSDRIYQPQHF
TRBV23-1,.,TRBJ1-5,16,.,TGCGCCAGCAGTCAATCGCTCTTTTCGGGGGTTCGGCCCCAGCATTTT,CASSQSLFSGVRPQHF
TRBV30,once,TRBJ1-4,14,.,TGTGCCTGGAGTGTGACAGCAACTAATGAAAAACTGTTTTTT,CAWSVTATNEKLFF
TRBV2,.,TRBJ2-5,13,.,TGTGCCAGCAGTGTAAACCGAAGGGAGACCCAGTACTTC,CASSVNRRETQYF
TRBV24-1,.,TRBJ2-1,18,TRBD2,TGTGCCACCAGCGGACTAGCGGGAGATATGAGCTCCTACAATGAGCAGTTCTTC,CATSGLAGDMSSYNEQFF
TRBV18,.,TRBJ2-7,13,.,TGTGCCAGCTCACCCGGGGCCATCTACGAGCAGTACTTC,CASSPGAIYEQYF
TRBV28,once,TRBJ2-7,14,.,TGTGCCAGCAGTTTATGGGCCACTTCCTACGAGCAGTACTTC,CASSLWATSYEQYF
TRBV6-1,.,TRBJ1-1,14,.,TGTGCCAGCAGTGAACATGGGGTGAACACTGAAGCTTTCTTT,CASSEHGVNTEAFF
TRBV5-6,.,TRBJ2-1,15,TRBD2,TGTGCCAGCAGCCCGATCAGCGGGAGCCACAATGAGCAGTTCTTC,CASSPISGSHNEQFF
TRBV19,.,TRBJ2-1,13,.,TGTGCCAGTAGTATAGCTACTAGCAATGAGCAGTTCTTC,CASSIATSNEQFF